This T cell receptor beta chain was observed in a study of STAT5B mutations in CD4+ large granular lymphocyte leukemia. General observations from the study: 8/27 top patient clones versus 2/35 control clones were TRBV06-family.

Trimming removed 5 bases at V and 1 base at J, with 14 bases between. Germline V gives CDR1 LNHDA, CDR2 SQIVND (reference sequence). The CDR3 contains 15 residues. Sequencing was at survey level. In the source study's methods: Lowest detectable productive clonotype frequency was 2.59 x 10-5. TCRdb's table, derived via immunoSEQ multiplex PCR, lists solely in-frame clones and lacks some. V and J calls plus clone size are reproduced from that table; the DNA served to infer D and trimming. The repertoire holds approximately 30,000 clones, more than 80% seen once, with about 4.6% in the top ten. With respect to this clone: What it recognizes is unknown.

Sequencing was performed on CD4+ T cells from blood buffy coats. The clonotype was recovered from a human donor in good health. J is TRBJ2-5 and V is TRBV19; D possibly corresponds to TRBD2 (6 bases). CDR3 sequence: CASSVGVAAQETQYF. CDR3 DNA: TGTGCCAGTAGTGTGGGGGTAGCGGCCCAAGAGACCCAGTACTTC.